These 15 T cell receptor beta chains share one sample of origin, sequenced in a study of STAT3 mutations in large granular lymphocyte leukemia. Findings and limits, study-wide: Every T-cell large granular lymphocyte leukemia patient had at least one immunodominant TCR beta clonotype.

Method: immunoSEQ multiplex PCR; TCRdb's copy keeps in-frame clones and lacks some. The table shows over 25,000 clones, with approximately 84% occurring only once. What these receptors recognize is not known. Input material: peripheral blood mononuclear cells. These receptors all stem from a man aged 60 to 69 with T-cell large granular lymphocyte leukemia. Some clones in this sample may be carry-over from other donors' samples.

This clone was recorded once. The chain couples TRBV28 to TRBJ1-2, with D possibly matching TRBD1 (5 bases). The germline V and J ends were trimmed by 5 bases and 1 base, with 23 bases remaining between them. Per the germline V gene, CDR1 is MDHEN and CDR2 is SYDVKM. The CDR3 consists of 18 residues. Here the CDR3 reads CASSAELHGAGRNYGYTF. In DNA form, the CDR3 reads TGTGCCAGCAGTGCTGAACTTCACGGGGCGGGTCGTAACTATGGCTACACCTTC.

The chain combines TRBV30 with TRBJ1-2; 10 bases line up with TRBD1. This CDR3 has 16 residues. CDR1 is GTSNPN, CDR2 SVGIG, per germline (reference sequence). V dropped 5 bases and J dropped 3; count of bases not matched to a gene: 12. CDR3 nucleotides: TGTGCCTGGGGCAGGCAGTGGACAGGGGGATACTATGGCTACACCTTC. Encoded protein: CAWGRQWTGGYYGYTF.

The rearrangement links TRBV25-1 to TRBJ1-6; no clear D gene. CDR3 size: 12 residues. Germline-derived CDR1 and CDR2 are MGHDK and SYGVNS. V was shortened by 6 bases and J by 10 bases, with 10 bases between the two germline ends. This CDR3 reads CASRDGRSPLHF. The CDR3 bases are TGTGCCAGCAGGGACGGAAGGTCACCCCTCCACTTT.

The chain employs TRBV19 and TRBJ1-2; 8 nucleotides align to TRBD1. The CDR3 contains 13 residues. V lost 6 bases and J lost 6; bases outside the gene matches: 6. Per germline, CDR1 LNHDA and CDR2 SQIVND (reference sequence). The CDR3 DNA sequence: TGTGCCAGTAGCCCTAGGACAGGGAATGGCTACACCTTC. It encodes CASSPRTGNGYTF.

V and J are TRBV18 and TRBJ2-5; TRBD2 matches at 8 bases. Trimming took 3 bases from V and 5 from J; bases not matched to a gene: 8. Germline V CDR1 and CDR2: KGHSH, LQKENI. The CDR3 length is 15 residues. The CDR3 bases are TGTGCCAGCTCACCTCGGGGGGGTCGGGGCGAGACCCAGTACTTC. Translation gives CASSPRGGRGETQYF.

Sample share makes this clone medium-sized (0.01 to 0.1%). The J gene is TRBJ2-5, the V gene TRBV18; 9 bases match TRBD1. This CDR3 contains 15 residues. Germline V gene lookup returns CDR1 KGHSH and CDR2 LQKENI. V trimming: 8 bases; J trimming: 5 bases; junction bases outside the gene matches: 12. The CDR3 region is CASTPNRGLWETQYF. The CDR3 DNA reads TGTGCCAGCACCCCAAACAGGGGGCTTTGGGAGACCCAGTACTTC.

This chain connects TRBV28 to TRBJ1-6, with D possibly matching TRBD1 (6 bases). The CDR3 has 14 residues. The ends were cut back, 7 bases at V and 4 bases at J, with 11 bases in the middle. From germline, CDR1 is MDHEN and CDR2 SYDVKM. CDR3 region: CASIRTAYNSPLHF. The CDR3 bases are TGTGCCAGCATACGGACAGCTTATAATTCACCCCTCCACTTT.

V gene TRBV18 combines with J gene TRBJ2-2; D uncertain. This CDR3 contains 15 residues. Germline V lookup: CDR1 KGHSH, CDR2 LQKENI. Trimming left V 3 bases short and J 4 bases short, with 12 bases between. The CDR3 DNA follows: TGTGCCAGCTCACCGCCACCGCTCCTCACCGGGGAGCTGTTTTTT. Amino acids: CASSPPPLLTGELFF.

This chain links TRBV27 with TRBJ1-2, with a weak D call TRBD1 (5 bases). The germline V gene has CDR1 MNHEY and CDR2 SMNVEV (reference sequence). The length of the CDR3 is 15 residues. V was shortened by 4 bases and J by 7 bases, with 19 bases between the two germline ends. The CDR3 DNA reads as TGTGCCAGCAGTTCCCTGGCGGGGCCTCCCCTTGGCTACACCTTC. Residues: CASSSLAGPPLGYTF.

There are a few counts of this clone. The CDR3 coding sequence is TGTGCCAGCAGCTTGGTACAGGGGTCTGATGGCTACACCTTC. It yields the protein CASSLVQGSDGYTF. The gene calls are TRBV5-4 and TRBJ1-2; 7 nucleotides match TRBD1. The CDR3 totals 14 residues. CDR1 and CDR2 (germline): SGHNT, YYREEE (reference sequence). After removal of 0 bases from V and 6 bases from J, the junction contained 5 bases not matched to a gene.

Worth noting for this clone: One junction end disagrees with the germline gene, perhaps due to a read error. J is TRBJ1-1 and V is TRBV30; the D gene is possibly TRBD1 (5 bases). Per the germline V gene, CDR1 is GTSNPN and CDR2 is SVGIG (reference sequence). The CDR3 spans 13 residues. This CDR3 reads CAWIDRFRTRGDF. The CDR3 coding sequence is TGTGCCTGGATAGATAGGTTCCGGACAAGGGGAGATTTT. Filled out from reference TRBV30 and TRBJ1-1, the complete variable domain reads SQTIHQWPATLVQPVGSPLSLECTVEGTSNPNLYWYRQAAGRGLQLLFYSVGIGQISSEVPQNLSASRPQDRQFILSSKKLLLSDSGFYLCAWIDRFRTRGDFGQGTRLTVV.

This clone occurred a few times. The chain uses TRBV6-4 and TRBJ2-1, with D perhaps matching TRBD2 (6 bases). The V gene lost 2 bases and the J gene lost 2 bases, with 10 bases spanning the gap. Germline CDR1 is MRHNA and CDR2 is SNTAGT. This CDR3 has 15 amino acids. CDR3 nucleotides: TGTGCCAGCAGTGACGAGGGAGGAACCTACAATGAGCAGTTCTTC. It is translated as CASSDEGGTYNEQFF.

The chain links TRBV5-6 to TRBJ2-7, with 10 bases that match TRBD1. CDR1 is SGHDT, CDR2 YYEEEE, per germline. J was trimmed by 6 bases and V by 4 bases; bases with no gene match: 10. CDR3 length equals 15 residues. CDR3 loop: CASSPTGGQGVEQYF. DNA of the CDR3: TGTGCCAGCAGCCCGACAGGGGGCCAAGGGGTCGAGCAGTACTTC.

This clone was picked up a small number of times. The CDR3, as DNA: TGTGCCAGCAGCCCGGGACAGGGGGACACTGAAGCTTTCTTT. It specifies CASSPGQGDTEAFF. The chain is built from TRBV2 and TRBJ1-1; 11 bases align to TRBD1. Germline-derived CDR1 and CDR2 are SNHLY and FYNNEI. The CDR3 extends over 14 amino acids. J was trimmed by 3 bases and V by 6 bases; bases with no gene match: 3.

V gene TRBV29-1 combines with J gene TRBJ1-1; D remains ambiguous. Trimming cost V 2 bases and J 3 bases, with 10 bases left between them. This CDR3 spans 13 amino acids. Germline assignment: CDR1 SQVTM and CDR2 ANQGSEA. The CDR3 coding sequence is TGCAGCGTTGAAAAGGGCCAGGACACTGAAGCTTTCTTT. It encodes CSVEKGQDTEAFF.